The T cell receptor beta chain described here comes from a study of blood T cell repertoires in COVID-19. Overall study: The study drew acute and convalescent COVID-19 samples from the United States, Italy and Spain. PBMCs, B-cell-depleted T cells, or T cells provided the cDNA or gDNA that made up the material.

Between the trimmed V and J ends, which lost 0 bases and 6 bases, there was a span of 14 bases. Germline V CDR1 and CDR2: GTSNPN, SVGIG (reference sequence). CDR3 length: 14 amino acids. Original processing notes: Nucleated cell counts were estimated from reference gene primer amplification. Sequencing used immunoSEQ multiplex PCR; TCRdb keeps in-frame clones, though not all of them. V and J calls plus clone size are reproduced from that table; the DNA served to infer D and trimming. This sample carries approximately 20,000 clones, more than 75% of them seen once, and the ten largest clones take roughly 4%.

The sample taken for sequencing was peripheral blood. V usage is TRBV30 and J usage is TRBJ1-1; D remains unclear. This clonotype was sampled from a man aged 45-65 years with active COVID-19. CDR3 loop: CAWSVGPIGAEAFF. The CDR3 region has the DNA TGTGCCTGGAGTGTAGGGCCCATCGGGGCTGAAGCTTTCTTT. Full variable domain (missing parts from reference TRBV30 and TRBJ1-1): SQTIHQWPATLVQPVGSPLSLECTVEGTSNPNLYWYRQAAGRGLQLLFYSVGIGQISSEVPQNLSASRPQDRQFILSSKKLLLSDSGFYLCAWSVGPIGAEAFFGQGTRLTVV.